The TCR beta chain under discussion was sequenced for a study of control samples from healthy donors and cancer patients. This table comes from immunoSEQ multiplex PCR, and its TCRdb copy is limited to in-frame clones, with some not included. The sample has 350,000 to 450,000 clones, 80% to 95% seen once. Germline V CDR1 and CDR2: SGHTA, FQGNSA. CDR3 length: 16 residues. V shed 5 bases, J shed 1 base, and the junction held 7 bases outside the gene matches. The source material was PBMCs. The receptor's source is a man in his forties with head and neck cancer. The J gene is TRBJ2-4, the V gene TRBV7-2; 8 bases map to TRBD2. For the CDR3, the DNA is TGTGCCAGCAGCCAACCCGGGGGGGCGGCCAAAAACATTCAGTACTTC. It yields the protein CASSQPGGAAKNIQYF.